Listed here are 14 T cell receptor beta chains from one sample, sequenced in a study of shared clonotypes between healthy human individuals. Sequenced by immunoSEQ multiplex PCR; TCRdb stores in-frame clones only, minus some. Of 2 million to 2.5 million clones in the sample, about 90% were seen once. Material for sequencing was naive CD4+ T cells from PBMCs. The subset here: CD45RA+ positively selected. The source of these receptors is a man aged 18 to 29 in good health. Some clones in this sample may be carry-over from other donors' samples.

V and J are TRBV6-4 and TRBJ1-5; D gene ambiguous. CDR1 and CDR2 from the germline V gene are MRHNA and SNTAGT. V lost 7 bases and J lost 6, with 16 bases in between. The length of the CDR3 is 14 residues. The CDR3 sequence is CASTLPPKLQPQHF. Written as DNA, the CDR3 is TGTGCCAGCACGCTACCCCCCAAACTTCAGCCCCAGCATTTT.

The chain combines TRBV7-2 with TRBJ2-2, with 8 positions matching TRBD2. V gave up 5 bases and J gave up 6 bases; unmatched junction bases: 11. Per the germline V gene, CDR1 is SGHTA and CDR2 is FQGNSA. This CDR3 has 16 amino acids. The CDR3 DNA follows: TGTGCCAGCAGCCCCTGGGCGGGAGGCGGCGCCGGGGAGCTGTTTTTT. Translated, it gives CASSPWAGGGAGELFF.

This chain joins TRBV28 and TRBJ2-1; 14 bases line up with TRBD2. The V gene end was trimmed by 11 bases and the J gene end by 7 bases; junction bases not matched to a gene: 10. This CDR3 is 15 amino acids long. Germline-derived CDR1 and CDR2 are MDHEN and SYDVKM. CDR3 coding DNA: TGTGCCTCCCTTGGAGGGACTAGCGGGAGTAATGAGCAGTTCTTC. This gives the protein CASLGGTSGSNEQFF.

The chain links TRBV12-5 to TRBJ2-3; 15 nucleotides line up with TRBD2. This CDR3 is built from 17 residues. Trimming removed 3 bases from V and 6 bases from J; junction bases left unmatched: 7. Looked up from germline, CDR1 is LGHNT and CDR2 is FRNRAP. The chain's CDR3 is CASGFLRTSGRVDTQYF. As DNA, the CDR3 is TGTGCTAGTGGTTTCCTCCGGACTAGCGGGAGGGTGGATACGCAGTATTTT. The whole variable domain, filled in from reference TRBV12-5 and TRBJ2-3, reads DARVTQTPRHKVTEMGQEVTMRCQPILGHNTVFWYRQTMMQGLELLAYFRNRAPLDDSGMPKDRFSAEMPDATLATLKIQPSEPRDSAVYFCASGFLRTSGRVDTQYFGPGTRLTVL.

The CDR3 DNA follows: TGTGCCAGCGGGACAGTTCTGGGCTATGGCTACACCTTC. It translates to CASGTVLGYGYTF. The V gene is TRBV19, the J gene TRBJ1-2; 7 bases line up with TRBD1. The CDR3 sequence is 13 residues long. With 9 bases clipped from V and 4 bases from J, the junction kept 8 bases outside the gene matches. Germline V gene sequence: CDR1 LNHDA, CDR2 SQIVND (reference sequence).

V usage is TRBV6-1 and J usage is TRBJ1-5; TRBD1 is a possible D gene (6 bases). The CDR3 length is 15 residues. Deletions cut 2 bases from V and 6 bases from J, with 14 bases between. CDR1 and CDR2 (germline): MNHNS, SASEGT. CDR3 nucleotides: TGTGCCAGCAGTGAAAGGGGGGACGGGATTCAGCCCCAGCATTTT. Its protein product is CASSERGDGIQPQHF.

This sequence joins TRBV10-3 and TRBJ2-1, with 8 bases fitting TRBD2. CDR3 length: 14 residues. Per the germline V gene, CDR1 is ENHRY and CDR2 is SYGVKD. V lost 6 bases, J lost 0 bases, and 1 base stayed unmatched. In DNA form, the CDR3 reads TGTGCCATCAGGAGCGGGAGCTCCTACAATGAGCAGTTCTTC. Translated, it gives CAIRSGSSYNEQFF.

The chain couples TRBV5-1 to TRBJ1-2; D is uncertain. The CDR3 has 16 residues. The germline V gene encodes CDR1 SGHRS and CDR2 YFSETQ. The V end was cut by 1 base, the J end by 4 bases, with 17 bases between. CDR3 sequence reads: CASSLSHLDYVYGYTF. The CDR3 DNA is TGCGCCAGCAGCTTGTCCCATCTTGATTATGTCTATGGCTACACCTTC.

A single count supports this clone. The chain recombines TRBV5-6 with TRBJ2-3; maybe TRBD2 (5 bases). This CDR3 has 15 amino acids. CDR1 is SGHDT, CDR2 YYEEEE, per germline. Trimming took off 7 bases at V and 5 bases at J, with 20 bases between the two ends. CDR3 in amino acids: CASRLAYGGEDTQYF. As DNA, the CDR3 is TGTGCCAGCCGACTTGCCTACGGAGGCGAAGATACGCAGTATTTT.

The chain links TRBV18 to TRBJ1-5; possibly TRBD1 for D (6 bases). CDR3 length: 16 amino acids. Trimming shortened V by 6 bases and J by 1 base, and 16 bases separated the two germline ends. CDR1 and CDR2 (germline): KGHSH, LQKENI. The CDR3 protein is CASSSQGIGSNQPQHF. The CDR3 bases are TGTGCCAGCTCTTCACAGGGTATTGGAAGCAATCAGCCCCAGCATTTT.

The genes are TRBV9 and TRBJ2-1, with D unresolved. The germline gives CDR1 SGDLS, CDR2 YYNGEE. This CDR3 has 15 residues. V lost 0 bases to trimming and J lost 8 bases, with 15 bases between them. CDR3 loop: CASSVVGNPWYEQFF. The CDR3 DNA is TGTGCCAGCAGCGTAGTTGGGAATCCATGGTATGAGCAGTTCTTC.

The CDR3 protein is CASSRTLPASGNLRELFF. As DNA, the CDR3 is TGTGCCAGCAGCCGTACCTTACCGGCTAGCGGGAATTTACGGGAGCTGTTTTTT. V gene TRBV7-9 combines with J gene TRBJ2-2; 9 bases map to TRBD2. This CDR3 has 18 amino acids. Germline V CDR1 and CDR2: SEHNR, FQNEAQ (reference sequence). Trimming cost V 5 bases and J 9 bases; bases outside gene matches: 19.

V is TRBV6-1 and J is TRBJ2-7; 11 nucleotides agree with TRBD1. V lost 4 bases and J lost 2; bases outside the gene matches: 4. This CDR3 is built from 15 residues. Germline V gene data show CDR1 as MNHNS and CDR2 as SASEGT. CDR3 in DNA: TGTGCCAGCAGTGGGCGGACAGGGGGCCCCTACGAGCAGTACTTC. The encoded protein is CASSGRTGGPYEQYF.

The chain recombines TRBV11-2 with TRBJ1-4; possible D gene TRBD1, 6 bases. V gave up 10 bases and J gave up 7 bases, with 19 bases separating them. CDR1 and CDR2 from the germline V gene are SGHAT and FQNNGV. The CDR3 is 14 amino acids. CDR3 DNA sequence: TGTGCCACCACGGGGAGGGGGGACGGTGAAAAACTGTTTTTT. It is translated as CATTGRGDGEKLFF.